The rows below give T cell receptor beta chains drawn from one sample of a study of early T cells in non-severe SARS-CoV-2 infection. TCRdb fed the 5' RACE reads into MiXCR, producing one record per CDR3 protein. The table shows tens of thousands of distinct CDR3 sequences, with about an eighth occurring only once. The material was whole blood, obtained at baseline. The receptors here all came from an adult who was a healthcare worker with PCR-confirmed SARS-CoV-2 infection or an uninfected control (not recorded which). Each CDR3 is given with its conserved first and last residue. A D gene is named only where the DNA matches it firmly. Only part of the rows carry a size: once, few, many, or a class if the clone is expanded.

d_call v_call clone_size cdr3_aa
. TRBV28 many CASSLFRSGANVLTF
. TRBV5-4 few CASSLQGLTGELFF
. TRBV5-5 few CASSSVGVEQFF
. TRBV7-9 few CASSLASGTDTQYF
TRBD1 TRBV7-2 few CASSLQGAGTEAFF
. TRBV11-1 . CASSLQAGASTDTQYF
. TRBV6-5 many CASTRGGRSMNTEAFF
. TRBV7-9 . CASSALGEPLHF
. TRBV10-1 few CASSGRENSPLHF
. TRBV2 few CASAGARDGELFF
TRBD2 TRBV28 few CASSSYRLAGGRDTQYF
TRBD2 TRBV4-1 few CASSQEGGGYTDTQYF
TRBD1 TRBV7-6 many CASGTGTGTDTQYF
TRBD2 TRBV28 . CASSPTVRAGRQFF
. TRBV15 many CATSRTRQANEKLFF
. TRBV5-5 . CASSLSGLNTEAFF
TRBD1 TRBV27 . CASSLTVVTGDSPLHF
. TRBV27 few CASSLIQNTGELFF
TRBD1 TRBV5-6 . CASSLDRGMSWHGYTF
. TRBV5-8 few CASSNGRGRRQPQHF
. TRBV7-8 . CASSLEGYGYTF
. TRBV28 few CASTTPASYGYTF